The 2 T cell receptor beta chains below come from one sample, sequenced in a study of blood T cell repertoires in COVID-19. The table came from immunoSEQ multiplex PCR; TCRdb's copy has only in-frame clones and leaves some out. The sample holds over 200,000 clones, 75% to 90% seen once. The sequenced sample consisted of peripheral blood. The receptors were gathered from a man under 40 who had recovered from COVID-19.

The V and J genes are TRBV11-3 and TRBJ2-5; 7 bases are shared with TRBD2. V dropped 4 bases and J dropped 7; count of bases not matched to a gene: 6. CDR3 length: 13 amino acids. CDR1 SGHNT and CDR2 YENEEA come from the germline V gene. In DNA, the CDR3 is TGTGCCAGCAGCTCCGGGACGGGAGGGACCCAGTACTTC. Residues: CASSSGTGGTQYF.

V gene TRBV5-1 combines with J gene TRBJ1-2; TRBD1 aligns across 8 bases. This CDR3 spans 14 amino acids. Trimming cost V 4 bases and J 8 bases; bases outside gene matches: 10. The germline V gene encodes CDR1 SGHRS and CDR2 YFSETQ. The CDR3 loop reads CASSQDRVGSGYTF. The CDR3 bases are TGCGCCAGCAGCCAGGACAGGGTGGGATCGGGCTACACCTTC.